What follows describes a single TCR beta chain. As originally analysed: Reference gene primer amplification gave estimated nucleated cell counts. Clones were read by immunoSEQ multiplex PCR, and TCRdb kept only the in-frame ones, dropping some. Clone size and V and J calls were adopted from that table, with D and trimming inferred from the DNA. The table has about 74,000 clones, around nine tenths seen once; the top ten hold around 4.8%. Germline V CDR1 and CDR2: SEHNR, FQNEAQ (reference sequence). CDR3 length equals 17 residues. V lost 5 bases and J lost 0; bases outside the gene matches: 8. The data stem from a study of blood T cell repertoires in COVID-19. Study-level information: In each case, the material was cDNA or gDNA derived from T cells, B-cell-depleted T cells, or PBMCs.

The receptor comes from a woman aged 80 or over with acute or convalescent COVID-19. The J gene is TRBJ2-3, the V gene TRBV7-9, with 10 bases lining up with TRBD2. The specimen was peripheral blood. CDR3 loop: CASSRRVAGGSTDTQYF. The CDR3 DNA reads TGTGCCAGCAGCCGCCGGGTAGCGGGGGGAAGCACAGATACGCAGTATTTT.